One sample yielded the 11 T cell receptor beta chains listed below, sequenced in a study of CD8 T cells in Susac syndrome. With random hexamers, about 0.45 to 1 ug RNA was reverse transcribed. Each CDR3 protein is one row after TCRdb ran MiXCR on the immunoSEQ multiplex PCR reads. The sample holds roughly 250,000 distinct CDR3 sequences, 90% to 96% seen once. Sequenced material: CD4+ T cells from PBMCs. Receptor source: a human donor with Susac syndrome.

A few counts support this clonotype. The chain combines TRBV12-3 or TRBV12-4 with TRBJ1-5; D gene unclear. V was shortened by 2 bases and J by 7 bases, with 6 bases between the two germline ends. The CDR3 runs 12 residues. The CDR3 loop reads CASSLLRQPQHF. DNA of the CDR3: TGTGCCAGCAGTTTATTGCGACAGCCCCAGCATTTT.

The V call is TRBV6-1, the J call TRBJ2-1; a possible D gene is TRBD2 (7 bases). The V and J ends lost 7 bases and 9 bases respectively, with 25 bases between them. Germline V gene lookup returns CDR1 MNHNS and CDR2 SASEGT. CDR3 length: 16 residues. The CDR3 loop reads CASKGGSGRDGAEQFF. As DNA, the CDR3 is TGTGCCAGCAAGGGGGGTAGCGGGCGGGACGGGGCTGAGCAGTTCTTC.

This clonotype was found once. The chain uses TRBV30 and TRBJ2-1, with D unclear. CDR1 and CDR2 (germline): GTSNPN, SVGIG (reference sequence). The CDR3 spans 11 residues. Trimming stripped 0 bases from V and 15 bases from J, with 12 bases between. The CDR3 sequence: CAWSVQKGRFF. In DNA form, the CDR3 reads TGTGCCTGGAGTGTACAAAAGGGTCGGTTCTTC. Together with reference TRBV30 and TRBJ2-1, the CDR3 gives the full variable domain: SQTIHQWPATLVQPVGSPLSLECTVEGTSNPNLYWYRQAAGRGLQLLFYSVGIGQISSEVPQNLSASRPQDRQFILSSKKLLLSDSGFYLCAWSVQKGRFFGPGTRLTVL.

The rearrangement joins TRBV6-2 or TRBV6-3 to TRBJ2-4; no firm D call. V was shortened by 2 bases and J by 7 bases, with 3 bases between the two germline ends. CDR3 length: 11 amino acids. The germline V gene has CDR1 MNHEY and CDR2 SVGEGT. This CDR3 is CASSYDNIQYF. In DNA, the CDR3 is TGTGCCAGCAGTTACGATAACATTCAGTACTTC.

In regard to this clonotype: Germline is not matched at one junction end, which may reflect a read error. The genes are TRBV15 and TRBJ2-5; TRBD2 agrees at 8 bases. Germline CDR1 LNHNV, CDR2 YYDKDF (reference sequence). This CDR3 is built from 16 residues. The CDR3 loop reads CATSLTGTRAQGTQYF. In DNA, the CDR3 is TGTGCCACCAGCCTTACGGGGACTAGGGCACAAGGGACCCAGTACTTC.

This clonotype was counted once. This chain uses TRBV2 with TRBJ2-5; 7 nucleotides align to TRBD1. CDR3 length: 14 amino acids. Germline assignment: CDR1 SNHLY and CDR2 FYNNEI. The junction had 3 bases not matched to a gene; V was cut back by 2 bases and J by 3 bases. CDR3 sequence: CASSERQGKETQYF. As DNA, the CDR3 is TGTGCCAGCAGTGAACGACAGGGAAAAGAGACCCAGTACTTC.

The gene calls are TRBV20-1 and TRBJ2-7; D possibly uses TRBD1 or TRBD2 (5 bases each). This CDR3 contains 16 residues. V was shortened by 0 bases and J by 2 bases, with 17 bases between the two germline ends. CDR1 and CDR2 from the germline V gene are DFQATT and SNEGSKA (reference sequence). The CDR3 region has the DNA TGCAGTGCTAGAGATAACCACGGGGCCTCACCCTACGAGCAGTACTTC. Translation: CSARDNHGASPYEQYF.

The rearrangement uses TRBV20-1 and TRBJ2-1; the match to TRBD2 covers 9 bases. With 0 bases clipped from V and 6 bases from J, the junction kept 12 bases outside the gene matches. Germline V CDR1 and CDR2: DFQATT, SNEGSKA (reference sequence). This CDR3 comprises 17 residues. The CDR3 bases are TGCAGTGCTAGAGATTTACCGGCTAGCGGGAAAGGCAATGAGCAGTTCTTC. Translated, it gives CSARDLPASGKGNEQFF.

This chain links TRBV20-1 with TRBJ2-2, with 9 nucleotides matching TRBD2. V shed 1 base and J 1 base; nucleotides not matched to a gene: 10. Germline V gene data show CDR1 as DFQATT and CDR2 as SNEGSKA (reference sequence). The CDR3 has 18 amino acids. CDR3 sequence: CSARAQTSGLLNTGELFF. Here the CDR3 DNA reads TGCAGTGCTAGAGCTCAGACTAGCGGACTATTGAACACCGGGGAGCTGTTTTTT.

The chain links TRBV9 to TRBJ1-2; 8 bases fit TRBD1. This CDR3 is built from 15 residues. Trimming took 3 bases from V and 0 from J; bases not matched to a gene: 4. CDR1 SGDLS and CDR2 YYNGEE come from the germline V gene. The CDR3 sequence is CASSATGVANYGYTF. In nucleotides, the CDR3 is TGTGCCAGCAGCGCGACAGGGGTCGCTAACTATGGCTACACCTTC.

V usage is TRBV20-1 and J usage is TRBJ1-2, with D tentatively TRBD1 (5 bases). Germline CDR1 reads DFQATT; CDR2 reads SNEGSKA (reference sequence). This CDR3 is built from 10 residues. CDR3 amino acids: CRALGDGYTF. The DNA of the CDR3 is TGCAGAGCTCTGGGGGATGGCTACACCTTC.